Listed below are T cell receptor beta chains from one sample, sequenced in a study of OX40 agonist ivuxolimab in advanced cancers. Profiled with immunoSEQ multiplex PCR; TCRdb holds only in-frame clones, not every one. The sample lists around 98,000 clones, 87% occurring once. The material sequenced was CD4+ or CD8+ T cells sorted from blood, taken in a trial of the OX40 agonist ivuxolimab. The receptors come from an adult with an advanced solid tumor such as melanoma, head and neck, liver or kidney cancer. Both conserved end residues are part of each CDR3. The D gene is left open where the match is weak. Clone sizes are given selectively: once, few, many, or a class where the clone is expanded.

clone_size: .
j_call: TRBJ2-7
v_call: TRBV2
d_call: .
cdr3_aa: CASVANSYEQYF
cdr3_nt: TGTGCCAGCGTCGCTAACTCCTACGAGCAGTACTTC

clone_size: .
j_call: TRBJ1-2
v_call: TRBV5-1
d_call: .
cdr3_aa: CASSLVGDGYTF
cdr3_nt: TGCGCCAGCAGCTTGGTAGGGGATGGCTACACCTTC

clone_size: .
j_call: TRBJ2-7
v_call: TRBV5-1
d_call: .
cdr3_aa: CASSFDGSRSYEQYF
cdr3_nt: TGCGCCAGCAGCTTCGACGGGAGTCGGTCCTACGAGCAGTACTTC

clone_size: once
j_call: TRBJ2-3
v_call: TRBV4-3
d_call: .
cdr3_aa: CASSQERLTDTQYF
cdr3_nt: TGCGCCAGCAGCCAAGAGAGACTTACAGATACGCAGTATTTT

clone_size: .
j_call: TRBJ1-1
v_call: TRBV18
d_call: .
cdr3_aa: CASSPPGFAGRGTEAFF
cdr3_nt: TGTGCCAGCTCACCCCCTGGTTTTGCCGGTCGGGGCACTGAAGCTTTCTTT

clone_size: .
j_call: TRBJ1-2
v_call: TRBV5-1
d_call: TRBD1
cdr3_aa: CASSLGDRLPGGYTF
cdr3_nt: TGCGCCAGCAGCTTGGGGGACAGGTTACCAGGGGGCTACACCTTC

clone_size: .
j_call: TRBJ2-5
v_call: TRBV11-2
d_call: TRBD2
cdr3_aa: CASSEWTSGEGTQYF
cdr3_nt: TGTGCCAGCAGCGAATGGACTAGCGGAGAGGGGACCCAGTACTTC

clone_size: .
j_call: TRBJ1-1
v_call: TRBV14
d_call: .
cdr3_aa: CASSQQGPAFF
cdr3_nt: TGTGCCAGCAGCCAACAGGGGCCAGCTTTCTTT

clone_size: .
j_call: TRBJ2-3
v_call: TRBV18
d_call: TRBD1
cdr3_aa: CASSPRTGPDTQYF
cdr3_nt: TGTGCCAGCTCACCCCGGACAGGTCCAGATACGCAGTATTTT

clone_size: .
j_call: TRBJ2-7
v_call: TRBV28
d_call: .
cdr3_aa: CASSTGQQYF
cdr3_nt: TGTGCCAGCAGTACGGGACAACAGTACTTC

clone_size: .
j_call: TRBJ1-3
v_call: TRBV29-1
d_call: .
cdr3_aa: CSVGPDLSGNTIYF
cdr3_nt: TGCAGCGTTGGTCCAGACCTCTCTGGAAACACCATATATTTT

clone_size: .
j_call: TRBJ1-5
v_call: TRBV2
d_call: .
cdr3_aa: CASISGIGNQPQHF
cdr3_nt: TGTGCCAGCATCTCTGGGATCGGTAATCAGCCCCAGCATTTT

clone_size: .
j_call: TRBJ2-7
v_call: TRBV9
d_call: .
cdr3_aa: CASSKGGALAYEQYF
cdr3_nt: TGTGCCAGCAGCAAAGGGGGGGCCCTCGCCTACGAGCAGTACTTC

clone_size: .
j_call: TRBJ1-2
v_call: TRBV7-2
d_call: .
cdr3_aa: CASSSLGGPGGYTF
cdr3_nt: TGTGCCAGCAGCTCACTGGGGGGGCCGGGTGGCTACACCTTC

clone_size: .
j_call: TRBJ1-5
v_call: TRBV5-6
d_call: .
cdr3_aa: CASSLLGRSNQPQHF
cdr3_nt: TGTGCCAGCAGCTTGCTAGGGCGGAGCAATCAGCCCCAGCATTTT

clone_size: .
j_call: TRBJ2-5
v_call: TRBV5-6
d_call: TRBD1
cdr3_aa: CASSLPTGVQETQYF
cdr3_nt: TGTGCCAGCAGCTTACCGACAGGGGTCCAAGAGACCCAGTACTTC

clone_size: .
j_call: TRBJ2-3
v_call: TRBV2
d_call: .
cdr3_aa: CASSEETDTQYF
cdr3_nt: TGTGCCAGCAGTGAAGAAACAGATACGCAGTATTTT

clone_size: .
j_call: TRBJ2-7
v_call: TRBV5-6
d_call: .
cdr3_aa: CASSLAAGAAYEQYF
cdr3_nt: TGTGCCAGCAGCTTGGCCGCGGGGGCCGCCTACGAGCAGTACTTC

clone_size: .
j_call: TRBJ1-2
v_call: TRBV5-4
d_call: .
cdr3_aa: CATKGRGFGYTF
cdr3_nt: TGTGCCACCAAGGGCAGGGGATTCGGCTACACCTTC

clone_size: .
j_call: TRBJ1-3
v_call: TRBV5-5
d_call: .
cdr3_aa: CASSLAIGQFGGNTIYF
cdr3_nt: TGTGCCAGCAGCTTGGCCATAGGGCAGTTCGGTGGAAACACCATATATTTT

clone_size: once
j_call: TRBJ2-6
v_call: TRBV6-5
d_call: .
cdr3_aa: CASSPRAGANVLTF
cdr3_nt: TGTGCCAGCAGCCCCCGGGCTGGGGCCAACGTCCTGACTTTC

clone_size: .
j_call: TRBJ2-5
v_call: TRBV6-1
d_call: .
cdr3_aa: CASSESAATSRETQYF
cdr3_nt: TGTGCCAGCAGTGAATCGGCAGCCACCTCCAGGGAGACCCAGTACTTC

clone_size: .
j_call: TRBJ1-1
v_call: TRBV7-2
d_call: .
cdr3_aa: CASSSSPGLLNTEAFF
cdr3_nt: TGTGCCAGCAGCTCCTCCCCGGGCCTATTGAACACTGAAGCTTTCTTT

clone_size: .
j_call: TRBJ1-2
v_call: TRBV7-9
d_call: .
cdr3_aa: CASSPGTTTTNYGYTF
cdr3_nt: TGTGCCAGCAGCCCCGGGACCACTACTACTAACTATGGCTACACCTTC

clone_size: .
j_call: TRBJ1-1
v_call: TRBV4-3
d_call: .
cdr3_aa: CASSQDLEGLSAFF
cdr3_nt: TGCGCCAGCAGCCAAGATCTTGAGGGCCTCAGCGCTTTCTTT

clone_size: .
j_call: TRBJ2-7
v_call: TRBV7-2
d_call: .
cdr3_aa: CASSLARGGLEQYF
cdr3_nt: TGTGCCAGCAGCTTAGCCAGGGGAGGATTGGAGCAGTACTTC

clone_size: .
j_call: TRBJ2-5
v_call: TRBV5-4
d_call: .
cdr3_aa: CASSLGGSAAETQYF
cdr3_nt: TGTGCCAGCAGCTTGGGGGGTAGCGCGGCAGAGACCCAGTACTTC

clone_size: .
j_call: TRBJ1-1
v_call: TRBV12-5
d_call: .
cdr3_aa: CASGLVQTGQLKAFF
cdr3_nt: TGTGCTAGTGGTTTGGTACAGACGGGACAACTTAAAGCTTTCTTT

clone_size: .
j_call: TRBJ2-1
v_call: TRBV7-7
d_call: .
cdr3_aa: CASSPNQLNEQFF
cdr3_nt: TGTGCTAGCAGCCCCAACCAGTTAAATGAGCAGTTCTTC

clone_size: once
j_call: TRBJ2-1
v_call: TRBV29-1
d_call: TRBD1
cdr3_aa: CSVRPGQGHNEQFF
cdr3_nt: TGCAGCGTCCGGCCGGGACAGGGGCACAATGAGCAGTTCTTC

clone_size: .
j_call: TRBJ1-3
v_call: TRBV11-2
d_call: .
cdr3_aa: CASSWTWGHSGNTIYF
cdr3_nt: TGTGCCAGCAGCTGGACGTGGGGACACTCTGGAAACACCATATATTTT

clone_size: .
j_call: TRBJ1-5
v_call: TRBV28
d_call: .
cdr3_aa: CASSFGGEYHQPQHF
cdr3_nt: TGTGCCAGCAGTTTCGGAGGGGAGTACCATCAGCCCCAGCATTTT

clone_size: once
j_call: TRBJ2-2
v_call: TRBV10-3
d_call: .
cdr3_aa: CAISEAVQTGELFF
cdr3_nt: TGTGCCATCAGTGAGGCGGTCCAAACCGGGGAGCTGTTTTTT

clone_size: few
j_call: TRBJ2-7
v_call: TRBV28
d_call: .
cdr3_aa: CASSPYTYEQYF
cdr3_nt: TGTGCCAGCAGTCCCTATACCTACGAGCAGTACTTC

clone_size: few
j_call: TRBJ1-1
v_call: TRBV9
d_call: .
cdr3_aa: CASSVRPENTEAFF
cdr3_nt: TGTGCCAGCAGCGTACGACCTGAGAACACTGAAGCTTTCTTT

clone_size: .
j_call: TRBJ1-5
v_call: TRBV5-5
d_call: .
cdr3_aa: CASSSGQSSNQPQHF
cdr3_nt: TGTGCCAGCAGCTCCGGACAGTCTAGCAATCAGCCCCAGCATTTT

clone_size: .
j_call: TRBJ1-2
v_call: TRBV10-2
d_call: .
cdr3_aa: CASRDENNYGYTF
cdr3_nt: TGCGCCAGCAGGGATGAGAATAACTATGGCTACACCTTC

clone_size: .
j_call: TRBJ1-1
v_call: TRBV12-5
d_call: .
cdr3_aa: CASGLDRGEAFF
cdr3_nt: TGTGCTAGTGGTTTGGACCGCGGTGAAGCTTTCTTT

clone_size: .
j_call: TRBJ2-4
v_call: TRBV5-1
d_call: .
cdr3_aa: CASSPALLAKNIQYF
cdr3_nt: TGCGCCAGCAGCCCAGCCCTACTAGCCAAAAACATTCAGTACTTC

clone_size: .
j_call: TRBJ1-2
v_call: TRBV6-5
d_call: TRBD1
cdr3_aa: CASSYSSTGGYGYTF
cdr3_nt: TGTGCCAGCAGTTACTCTTCGACAGGGGGCTATGGCTACACCTTC

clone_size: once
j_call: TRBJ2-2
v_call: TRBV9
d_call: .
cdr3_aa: CASSVALQWSPDTGELFF
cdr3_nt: TGTGCCAGCAGCGTAGCTCTTCAGTGGTCACCCGACACCGGGGAGCTGTTTTTT

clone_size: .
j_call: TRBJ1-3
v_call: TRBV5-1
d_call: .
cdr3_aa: CASSLGGLRDTIYF
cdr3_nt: TGCGCCAGCAGCTTGGGTGGACTCCGGGACACCATATATTTT

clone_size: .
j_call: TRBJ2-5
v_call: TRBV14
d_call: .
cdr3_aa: CASSQVRGTNQETQYF
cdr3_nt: TGTGCCAGCAGCCAAGTGAGGGGAACAAACCAAGAGACCCAGTACTTC

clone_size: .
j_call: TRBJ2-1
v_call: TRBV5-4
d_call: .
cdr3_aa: CASSLNNNEQFF
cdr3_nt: TGTGCCAGCAGCTTGAATAACAATGAGCAGTTCTTC

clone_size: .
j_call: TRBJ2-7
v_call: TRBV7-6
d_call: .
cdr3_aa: CASSLVGRSYEQYF
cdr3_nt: TGTGCCAGCAGCTTAGTGGGCAGGTCCTACGAGCAGTACTTC

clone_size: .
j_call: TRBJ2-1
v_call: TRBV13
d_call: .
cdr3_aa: CASSPRRGNNEQFF
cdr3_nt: TGTGCCAGCAGCCCACGAAGGGGAAACAATGAGCAGTTCTTC

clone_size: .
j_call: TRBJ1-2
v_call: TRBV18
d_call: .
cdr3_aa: CASSADQANYGYTF
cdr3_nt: TGTGCCAGCTCCGCCGACCAAGCTAACTATGGCTACACCTTC

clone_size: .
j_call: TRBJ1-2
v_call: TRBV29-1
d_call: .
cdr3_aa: CSVERPGDGYTF
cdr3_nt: TGCAGCGTTGAACGACCCGGGGATGGCTACACCTTC

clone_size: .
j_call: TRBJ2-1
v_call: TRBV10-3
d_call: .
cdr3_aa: CAISGGAEGNEQFF
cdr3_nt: TGTGCCATCAGTGGGGGGGCCGAGGGGAATGAGCAGTTCTTC